These 10 T cell receptor beta chains were all obtained from the same sample, sequenced in a study of T cells after yellow fever vaccination. MiXCR, applied by TCRdb to the 5' RACE reads, yields one record per CDR3 protein. The sample records roughly 85,000 distinct CDR3 sequences, about 14% being singletons. The starting material was CD8+ T cells not binding an NS4B(214-222) dextramer, sorted from PBMCs, obtained about 20 days after the first yellow fever vaccination. The receptors were sampled from a man younger than 35 who received the YFV17D yellow fever vaccine.

This chain uses TRBV4-3 with TRBJ2-7; 10 bases align to TRBD1. This CDR3 is 13 amino acids long. J gave up 7 bases and V 6 bases, and 6 bases lay outside the gene matches. Germline loops: CDR1 LGHNA, CDR2 YSLEER. The CDR3 protein is CASSPRTGGEQYF. In DNA, the CDR3 is TGCGCCAGCAGTCCCAGGACAGGGGGTGAGCAGTACTTC.

The CDR3 DNA follows: TGCAGTGACCTCCAATGGGATACCACTAACTATGGCTACACCTTC. Translated, it gives CSDLQWDTTNYGYTF. The chain employs TRBV20-1 and TRBJ1-2; no clear D gene. V dropped 7 bases and J dropped 0 bases, with 18 bases sitting between them. The CDR3 has 15 residues. The germline V gene encodes CDR1 DFQATT and CDR2 SNEGSKA (reference sequence).

This clonotype was detected a few times. The chain links TRBV4-3 to TRBJ2-7, with D possibly being TRBD1 (5 bases). Trimming pared 0 bases from V and 3 bases from J, leaving 15 bases between. The CDR3 has 16 amino acids. CDR1 and CDR2 from the germline V gene are LGHNA and YSLEER. Here the CDR3 reads CASSQELSRVIYEQYF. CDR3 nucleotides: TGCGCCAGCAGCCAAGAGTTAAGCAGGGTTATCTACGAGCAGTACTTC.

The genes are TRBV25-1 and TRBJ1-2; D unclear. The V end lost 3 bases, the J end lost 4 bases, and 15 bases lay between the germline ends. The CDR3 consists of 15 residues. Germline CDR1 is MGHDK and CDR2 is SYGVNS. The CDR3 coding sequence is TGTGCCAGCAGTGACCTAGCGGCTACCCCCTATGGCTACACCTTC. As protein: CASSDLAATPYGYTF.

V usage is TRBV6-2 or TRBV6-3 and J usage is TRBJ2-1; D ambiguous. V lost 4 bases to trimming and J lost 0 bases, with 13 bases between them. The V gene's germline CDR1 is MNHEY and CDR2 SVGEGT. The CDR3 contains 16 residues. CDR3 in DNA: TGTGCCAGCAGTTTGGCTCACAAACCCTCCTACAATGAGCAGTTCTTC. The encoded protein is CASSLAHKPSYNEQFF.

This chain uses TRBV27 with TRBJ2-7, with 9 bases that match TRBD1. This CDR3 contains 14 residues. V shed 3 bases, J shed 3 bases, and the junction held 3 bases outside the gene matches. Germline loops: CDR1 MNHEY, CDR2 SMNVEV (reference sequence). CDR3 DNA: TGTGCCAGCAGTTTTCGGACAGGGGACTACGAGCAGTACTTC. Translation: CASSFRTGDYEQYF.

This clonotype was seen a few times. CDR3 sequence: CASSQGLLGQGVLGGTGELFF. CDR3 bases: TGCGCCAGCAGCCAAGGTCTTTTAGGACAGGGGGTTCTAGGAGGCACCGGGGAGCTGTTTTTT. This chain links TRBV4-1 with TRBJ2-2; 10 nucleotides line up with TRBD1. Looked up from germline, CDR1 is MGHRA and CDR2 is YSYEKL. There are 21 residues in the CDR3. Trimming took 1 base from V and 4 from J; bases not matched to a gene: 18.

This clonotype appeared a few times. The CDR3 region has the DNA TGTGCCAGCAGCCCGACAGGGCTCTCCTACGAGCAGTACGTC. Translated, it gives CASSPTGLSYEQYV. The chain carries TRBV7-2 and TRBJ2-7; 7 bases are shared with TRBD1. The CDR3 is 14 residues long. V gave up 5 bases and J gave up 0 bases; unmatched junction bases: 4. From germline, CDR1 is SGHTA and CDR2 FQGNSA.

Of note for this clonotype: A clone one base away is much larger, so this may be a read error. The V and J genes are TRBV24-1 and TRBJ2-5, with unresolved D. CDR1 is KGHDR and CDR2 is SFDVKD in the germline V gene. This CDR3 has 13 residues. The ends were cut back, 5 bases at V and 5 bases at J, with 11 bases in the middle. CDR3 coding DNA: TGTGCCACCAGTGCTGTAGGTGAGGAGACCCAGTACTTC. Translation gives CATSAVGEETQYF.

There are a few counts of this clonotype. The chain employs TRBV29-1 and TRBJ2-7; TRBD1 agrees at 8 bases. J was trimmed by 7 bases and V by 5 bases; bases with no gene match: 7. Germline assignment: CDR1 SQVTM and CDR2 ANQGSEA. This CDR3 spans 12 amino acids. The CDR3 region is CSVRDRPLEQYF. The CDR3 DNA reads TGCAGCGTTCGGGACAGGCCATTGGAGCAGTACTTC.